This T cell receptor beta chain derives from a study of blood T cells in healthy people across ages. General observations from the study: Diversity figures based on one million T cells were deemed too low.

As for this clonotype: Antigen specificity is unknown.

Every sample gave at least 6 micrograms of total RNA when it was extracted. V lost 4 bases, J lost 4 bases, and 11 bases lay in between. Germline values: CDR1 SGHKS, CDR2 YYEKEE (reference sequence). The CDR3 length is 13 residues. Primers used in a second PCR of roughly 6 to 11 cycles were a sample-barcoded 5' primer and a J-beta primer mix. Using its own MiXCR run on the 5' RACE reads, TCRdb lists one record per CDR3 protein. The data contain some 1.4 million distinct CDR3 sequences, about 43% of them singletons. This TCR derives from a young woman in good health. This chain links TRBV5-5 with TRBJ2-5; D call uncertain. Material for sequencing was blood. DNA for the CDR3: TGTGCCAGCAGCCAAATCCTTGGAGAGACCCAGTACTTC. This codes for CASSQILGETQYF.